This entry features one TCR beta chain sequence. Its antigen is undetermined. The data were obtained in a study of beta chain features in type 1 diabetes. General study points: Moderate but significant shortening of TCRB CDR3s was recorded in all four CD4+ subsets from Type 1 diabetes patients.

Reverse transcribing all isolated RNA meant expressed TCRB transcripts were sequenced. Generated by immunoSEQ multiplex PCR, the TCRdb table keeps only in-frame clones and is missing some. The sample has about 44,000 clones; approximately 72% are singletons. Germline V gene sequence: CDR1 MNHNS, CDR2 SASEGT. The length of the CDR3 is 15 residues. Trimming took 7 bases from V and 3 from J, leaving 19 bases between them. Source material: Tregs from blood. The clonotype comes from a woman aged 18-35 years with type 1 diabetes. This rearrangement joins TRBV6-1 to TRBJ2-7, with D perhaps matching TRBD2 (6 bases). CDR3 sequence (DNA): TGTGCCAGCACCGTCGGAGGGTGGGAAAACTACGAGCAGTACTTC. This codes for CASTVGGWENYEQYF.